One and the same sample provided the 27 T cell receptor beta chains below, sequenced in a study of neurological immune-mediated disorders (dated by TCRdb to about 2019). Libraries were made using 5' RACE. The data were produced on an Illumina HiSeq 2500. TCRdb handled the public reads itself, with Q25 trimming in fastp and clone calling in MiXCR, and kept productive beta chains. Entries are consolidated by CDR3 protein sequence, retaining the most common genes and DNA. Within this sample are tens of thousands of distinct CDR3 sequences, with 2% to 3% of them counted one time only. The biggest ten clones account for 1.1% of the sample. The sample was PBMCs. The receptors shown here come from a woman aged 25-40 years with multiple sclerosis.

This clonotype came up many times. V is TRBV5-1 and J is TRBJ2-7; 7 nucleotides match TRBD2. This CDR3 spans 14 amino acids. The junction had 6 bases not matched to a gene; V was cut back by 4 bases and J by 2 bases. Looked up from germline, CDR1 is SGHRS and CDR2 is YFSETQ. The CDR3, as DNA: TGCGCCAGCAGCAAAGCGGGATCGGCCTACGAGCAGTACTTC. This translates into CASSKAGSAYEQYF. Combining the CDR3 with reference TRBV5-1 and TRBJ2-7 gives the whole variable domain KAGVTQTPRYLIKTRGQQVTLSCSPISGHRSVSWYQQTPGQGLQFLFEYFSETQRNKGNFPGRFSGRQFSNSRSEMNVSTLELGDSALYLCASSKAGSAYEQYFGPGTRLTVT.

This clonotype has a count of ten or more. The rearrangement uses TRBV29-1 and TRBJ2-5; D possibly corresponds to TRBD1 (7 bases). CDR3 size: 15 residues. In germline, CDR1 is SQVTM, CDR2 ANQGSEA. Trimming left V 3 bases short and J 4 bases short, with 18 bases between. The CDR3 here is CSVDRWQGGGETQYF. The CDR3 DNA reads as TGCAGCGTTGATCGGTGGCAGGGGGGAGGAGAGACCCAGTACTTC.

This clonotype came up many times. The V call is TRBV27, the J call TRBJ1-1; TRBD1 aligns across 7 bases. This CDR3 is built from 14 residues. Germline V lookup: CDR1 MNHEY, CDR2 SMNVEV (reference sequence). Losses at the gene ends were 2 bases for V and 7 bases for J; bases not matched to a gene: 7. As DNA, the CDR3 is TGTGCCAGCAGTTTACAGACAGGGAGAAATGAAGCTTTCTTT. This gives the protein CASSLQTGRNEAFF.

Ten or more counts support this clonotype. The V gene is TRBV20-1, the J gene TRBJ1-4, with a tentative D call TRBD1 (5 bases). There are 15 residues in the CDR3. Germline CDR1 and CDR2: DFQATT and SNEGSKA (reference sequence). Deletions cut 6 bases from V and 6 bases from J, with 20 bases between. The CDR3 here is CSAGPLGERDEKLFF. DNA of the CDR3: TGCAGTGCGGGACCCCTAGGGGAGAGAGATGAAAAACTGTTTTTT.

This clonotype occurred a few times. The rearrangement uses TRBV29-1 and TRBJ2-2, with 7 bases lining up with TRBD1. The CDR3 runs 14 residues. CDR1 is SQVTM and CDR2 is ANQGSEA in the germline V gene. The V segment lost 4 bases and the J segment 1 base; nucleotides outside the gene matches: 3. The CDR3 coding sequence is TGCAGCGTTGTAGGGACAGTGAACACCGGGGAGCTGTTTTTT. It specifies CSVVGTVNTGELFF.

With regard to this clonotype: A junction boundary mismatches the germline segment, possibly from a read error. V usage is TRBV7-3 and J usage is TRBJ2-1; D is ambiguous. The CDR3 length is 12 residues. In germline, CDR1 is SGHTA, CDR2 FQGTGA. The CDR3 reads CDSSSLNNEQFF. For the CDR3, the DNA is TGTGACAGCAGCTCCCTGAATAATGAGCAGTTCTTC.

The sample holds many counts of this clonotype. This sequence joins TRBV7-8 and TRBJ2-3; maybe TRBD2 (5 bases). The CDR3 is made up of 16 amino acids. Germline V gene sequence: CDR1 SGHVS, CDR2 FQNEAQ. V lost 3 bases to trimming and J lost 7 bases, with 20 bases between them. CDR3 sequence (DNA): TGTGCCAGCAGCTTCCGGGATCGATTTTTAGTCTATACGCAGTATTTT. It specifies CASSFRDRFLVYTQYF.

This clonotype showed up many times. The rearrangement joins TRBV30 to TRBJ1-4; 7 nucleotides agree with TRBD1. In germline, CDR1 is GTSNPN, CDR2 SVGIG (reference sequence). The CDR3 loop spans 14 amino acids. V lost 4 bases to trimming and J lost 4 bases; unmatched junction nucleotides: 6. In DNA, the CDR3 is TGTGCCTGGAATACCGGGACAGTTAATGAAAAACTGTTTTTT. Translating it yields CAWNTGTVNEKLFF.

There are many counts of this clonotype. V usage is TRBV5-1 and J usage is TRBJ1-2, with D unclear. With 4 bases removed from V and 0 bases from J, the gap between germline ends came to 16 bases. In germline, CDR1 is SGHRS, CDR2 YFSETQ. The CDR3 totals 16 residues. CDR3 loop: CASSPTAPSSNYGYTF. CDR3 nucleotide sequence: TGCGCCAGCAGCCCTACGGCCCCAAGCTCTAACTATGGCTACACCTTC.

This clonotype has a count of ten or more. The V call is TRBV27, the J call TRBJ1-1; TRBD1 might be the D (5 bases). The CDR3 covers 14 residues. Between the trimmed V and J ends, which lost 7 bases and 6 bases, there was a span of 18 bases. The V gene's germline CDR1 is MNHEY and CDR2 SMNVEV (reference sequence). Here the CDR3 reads CASNSIGAEAEAFF. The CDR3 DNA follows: TGTGCCAGCAACAGCATCGGGGCCGAAGCTGAAGCTTTCTTT.

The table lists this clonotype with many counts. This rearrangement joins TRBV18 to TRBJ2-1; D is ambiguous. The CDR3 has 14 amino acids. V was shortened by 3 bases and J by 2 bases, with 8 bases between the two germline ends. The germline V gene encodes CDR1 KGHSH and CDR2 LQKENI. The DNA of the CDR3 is TGTGCCAGCTCACCCCCCGGACCCTACAATGAGCAGTTCTTC. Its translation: CASSPPGPYNEQFF.

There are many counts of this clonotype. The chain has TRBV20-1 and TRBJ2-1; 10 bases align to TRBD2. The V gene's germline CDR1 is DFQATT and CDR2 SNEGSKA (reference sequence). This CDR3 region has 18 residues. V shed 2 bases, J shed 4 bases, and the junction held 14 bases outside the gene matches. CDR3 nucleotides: TGCAGTGCTAGACCCCTGACTAGCGGGCTTCTCTTTTACAATGAGCAGTTCTTC. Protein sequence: CSARPLTSGLLFYNEQFF.

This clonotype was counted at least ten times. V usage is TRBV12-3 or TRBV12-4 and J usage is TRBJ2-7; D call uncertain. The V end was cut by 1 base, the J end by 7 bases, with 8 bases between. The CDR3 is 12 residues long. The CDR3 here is CASSLEATEQYF. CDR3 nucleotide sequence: TGTGCCAGCAGTTTAGAGGCTACGGAGCAGTACTTC.

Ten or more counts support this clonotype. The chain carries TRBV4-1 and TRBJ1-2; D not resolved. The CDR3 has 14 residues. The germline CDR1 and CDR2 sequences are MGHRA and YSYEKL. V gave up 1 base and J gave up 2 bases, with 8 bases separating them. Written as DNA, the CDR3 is TGCGCCAGCAGCCAAGTATGGGAGAACTATGGCTACACCTTC. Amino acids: CASSQVWENYGYTF.

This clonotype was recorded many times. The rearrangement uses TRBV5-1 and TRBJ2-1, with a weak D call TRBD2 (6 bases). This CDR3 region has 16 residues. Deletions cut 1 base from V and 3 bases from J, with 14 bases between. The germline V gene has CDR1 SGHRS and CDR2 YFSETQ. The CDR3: CASSLFASEIYNEQFF. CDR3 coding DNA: TGCGCCAGCAGCTTGTTCGCTAGCGAGATCTACAATGAGCAGTTCTTC.

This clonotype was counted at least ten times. The CDR3: CASGGLYSNQPQHF. The CDR3 nucleotides are TGTGCCAGCGGGGGGCTATATAGCAATCAGCCCCAGCATTTT. The chain joins TRBV6-2 or TRBV6-3 to TRBJ1-5, with D maybe TRBD1 (6 bases). Germline V gene data show CDR1 as MNHEY and CDR2 as SVGEGT. The ends were cut back, 8 bases at V and 0 bases at J, with 11 bases in the middle. The CDR3 is made up of 14 amino acids.

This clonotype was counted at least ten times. CDR3: CASSQEASGRTDTQYF. The CDR3 DNA follows: TGTGCCAGCAGCCAAGAGGCTAGCGGGCGCACAGATACGCAGTATTTT. This chain connects TRBV4-2 to TRBJ2-3; 8 bases fit TRBD2. The V segment lost 0 bases and the J segment 1 base; nucleotides outside the gene matches: 3. This CDR3 comprises 16 residues. Germline assignment: CDR1 LGHNA and CDR2 YNFKEQ.

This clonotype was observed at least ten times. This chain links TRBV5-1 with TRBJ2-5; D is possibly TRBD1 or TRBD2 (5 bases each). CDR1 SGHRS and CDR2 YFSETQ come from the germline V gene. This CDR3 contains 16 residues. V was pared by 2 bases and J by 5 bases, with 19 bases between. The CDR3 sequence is CASSFPGTGRRETQYF. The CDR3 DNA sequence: TGCGCCAGCAGCTTCCCCGGGACGGGCCGGAGGGAGACCCAGTACTTC.

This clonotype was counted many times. The CDR3 nucleotides read TGCAGTGCTAGCTACGGGACCTACGAGCAGTACTTC. Its protein product is CSASYGTYEQYF. The rearrangement uses TRBV20-1 and TRBJ2-7; TRBD2 might be the D (5 bases). Germline CDR1 is DFQATT and CDR2 is SNEGSKA (reference sequence). This CDR3 spans 12 amino acids. The germline V and J ends were trimmed by 3 bases and 2 bases, with 8 bases remaining between them.

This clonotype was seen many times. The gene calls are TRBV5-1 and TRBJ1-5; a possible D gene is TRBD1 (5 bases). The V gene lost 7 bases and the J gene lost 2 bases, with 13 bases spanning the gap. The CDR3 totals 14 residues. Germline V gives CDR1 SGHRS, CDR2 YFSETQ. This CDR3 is CASPCRVRNQPQHF. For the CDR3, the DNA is TGCGCCAGCCCTTGCAGGGTTCGCAATCAGCCCCAGCATTTT.

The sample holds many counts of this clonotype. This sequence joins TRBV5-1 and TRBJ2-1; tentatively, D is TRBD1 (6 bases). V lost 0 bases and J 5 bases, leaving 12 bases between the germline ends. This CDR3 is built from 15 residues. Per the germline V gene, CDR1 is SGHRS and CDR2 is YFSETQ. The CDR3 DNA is TGCGCCAGCAGCTTGGTTCTACAGGGCAACAATGAGCAGTTCTTC. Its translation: CASSLVLQGNNEQFF.

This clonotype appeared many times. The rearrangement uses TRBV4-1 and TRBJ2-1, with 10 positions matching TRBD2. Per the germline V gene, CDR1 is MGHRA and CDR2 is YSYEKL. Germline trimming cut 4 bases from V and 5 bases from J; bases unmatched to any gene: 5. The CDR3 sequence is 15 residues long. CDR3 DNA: TGCGCCAGCAGCCTAATAGCGGGAGGCGACAATGAGCAGTTCTTC. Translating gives CASSLIAGGDNEQFF.

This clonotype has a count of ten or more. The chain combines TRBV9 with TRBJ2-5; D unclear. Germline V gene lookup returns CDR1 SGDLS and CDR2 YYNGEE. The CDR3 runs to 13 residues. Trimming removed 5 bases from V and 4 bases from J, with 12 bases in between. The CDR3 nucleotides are TGTGCCAGCAGTGGGATGACGGGAGAGACCCAGTACTTC. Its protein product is CASSGMTGETQYF.

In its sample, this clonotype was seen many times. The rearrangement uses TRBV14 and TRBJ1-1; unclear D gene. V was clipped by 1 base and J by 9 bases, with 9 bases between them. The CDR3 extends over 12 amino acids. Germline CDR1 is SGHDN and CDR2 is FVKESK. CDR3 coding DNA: TGTGCCAGCAGCCAAGCTGGGATGAAAGCTTTCTTT. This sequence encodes CASSQAGMKAFF.

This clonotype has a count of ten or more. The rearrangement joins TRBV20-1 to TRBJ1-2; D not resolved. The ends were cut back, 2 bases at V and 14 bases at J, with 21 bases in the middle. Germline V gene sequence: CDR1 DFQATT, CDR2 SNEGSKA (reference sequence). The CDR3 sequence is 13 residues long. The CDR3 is CSARYMGVNGITF. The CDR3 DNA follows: TGCAGTGCTAGATATATGGGAGTTAATGGTATAACCTTC.

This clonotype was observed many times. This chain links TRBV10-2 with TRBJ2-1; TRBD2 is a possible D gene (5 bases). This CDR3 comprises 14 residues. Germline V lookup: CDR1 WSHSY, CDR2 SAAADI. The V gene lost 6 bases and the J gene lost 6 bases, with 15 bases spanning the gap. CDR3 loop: CASRDSQFANEQFF. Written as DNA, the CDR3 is TGCGCCAGCAGGGACTCCCAATTTGCCAATGAGCAGTTCTTC.

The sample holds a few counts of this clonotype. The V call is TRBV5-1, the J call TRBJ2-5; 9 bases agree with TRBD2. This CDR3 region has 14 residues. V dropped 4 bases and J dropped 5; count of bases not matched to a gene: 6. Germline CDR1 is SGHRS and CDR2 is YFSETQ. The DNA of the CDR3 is TGCGCCAGCAGCGCGACTAGCGGTTTGGAGACCCAGTACTTC. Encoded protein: CASSATSGLETQYF.